This T cell receptor beta chain was identified in a study of blood T cell repertoires in COVID-19. Background on the study: There were acute and convalescent COVID-19 samples, and they came from the United States, Italy and Spain. T cells, B-cell-depleted T cells, or PBMCs provided the cDNA or gDNA that served as material.

Original handling: Reference gene primers were amplified, and this amplification served to estimate nucleated cell counts. The assay was immunoSEQ multiplex PCR, and TCRdb's table has in-frame clones only and misses some. D and trimming come from the DNA, and the V and J calls and clone size come from that table. Among tens of thousands of clones listed, 88% were seen once. This clone was detected once. The CDR3 extends over 12 amino acids. V lost 3 bases and J 5 bases, leaving 7 bases between the germline ends. Germline V gene lookup returns CDR1 MNHNS and CDR2 SASEGT. The TCR was taken from a human donor in a cohort sampled during active COVID-19. Sequenced input: peripheral blood. The chain joins TRBV6-1 to TRBJ1-1; D gene uncertain. The CDR3 sequence is CASSETFTEAFF. The CDR3 coding sequence is TGTGCCAGCAGTGAGACATTTACTGAAGCTTTCTTT.